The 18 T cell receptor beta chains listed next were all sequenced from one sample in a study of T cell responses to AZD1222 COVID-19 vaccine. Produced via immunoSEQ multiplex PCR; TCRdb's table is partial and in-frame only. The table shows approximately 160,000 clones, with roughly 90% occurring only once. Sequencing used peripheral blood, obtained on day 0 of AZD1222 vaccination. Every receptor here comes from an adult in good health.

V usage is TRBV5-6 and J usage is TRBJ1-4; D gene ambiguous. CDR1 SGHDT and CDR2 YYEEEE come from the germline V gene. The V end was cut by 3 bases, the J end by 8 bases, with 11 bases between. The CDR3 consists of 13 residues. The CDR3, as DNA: TGTGCCAGCAGCTCCTGGCCGGGGGAAAAACTGTTTTTT. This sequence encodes CASSSWPGEKLFF.

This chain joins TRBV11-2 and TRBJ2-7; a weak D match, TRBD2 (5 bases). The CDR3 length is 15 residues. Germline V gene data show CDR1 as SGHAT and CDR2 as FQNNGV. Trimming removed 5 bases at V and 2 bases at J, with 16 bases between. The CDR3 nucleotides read TGTGCCAGCAGCCGAACCCAGGACGGGACCTACGAGCAGTACTTC. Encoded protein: CASSRTQDGTYEQYF.

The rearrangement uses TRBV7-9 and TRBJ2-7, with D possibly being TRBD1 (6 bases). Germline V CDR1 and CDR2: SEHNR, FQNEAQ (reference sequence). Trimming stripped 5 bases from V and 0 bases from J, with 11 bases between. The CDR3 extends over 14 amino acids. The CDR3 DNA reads TGTGCCAGCAGCCTGGGACATAGCTCCTACGAGCAGTACTTC. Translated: CASSLGHSSYEQYF.

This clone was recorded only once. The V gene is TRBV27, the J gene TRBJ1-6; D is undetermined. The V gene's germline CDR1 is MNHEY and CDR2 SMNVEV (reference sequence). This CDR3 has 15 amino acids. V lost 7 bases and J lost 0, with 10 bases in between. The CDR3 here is CASKPGSSYNSPLHF. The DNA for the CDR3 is TGTGCCAGCAAACCAGGAAGCTCCTATAATTCACCCCTCCACTTT.

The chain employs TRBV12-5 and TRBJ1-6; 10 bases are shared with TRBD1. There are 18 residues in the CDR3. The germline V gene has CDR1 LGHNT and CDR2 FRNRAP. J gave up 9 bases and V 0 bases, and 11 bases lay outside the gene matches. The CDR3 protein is CASGLVRWDRGSFSPLHF. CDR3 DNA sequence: TGTGCTAGTGGTTTGGTCCGCTGGGACAGGGGTTCATTTTCACCCCTCCACTTT.

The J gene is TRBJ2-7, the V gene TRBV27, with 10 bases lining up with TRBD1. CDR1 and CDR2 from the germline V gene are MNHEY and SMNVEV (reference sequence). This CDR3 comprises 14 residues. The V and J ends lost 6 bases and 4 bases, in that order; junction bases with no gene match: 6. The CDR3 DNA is TGTGCCAGCAGCTCTCGGGACAGGGGATACGAGCAGTACTTC. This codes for CASSSRDRGYEQYF.

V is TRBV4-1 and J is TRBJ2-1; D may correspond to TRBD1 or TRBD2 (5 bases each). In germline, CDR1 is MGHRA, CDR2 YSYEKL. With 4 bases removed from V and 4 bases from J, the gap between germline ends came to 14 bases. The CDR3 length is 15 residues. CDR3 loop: CASSPRDGVYNEQFF. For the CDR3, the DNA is TGCGCCAGCAGCCCAAGGGACGGGGTATACAATGAGCAGTTCTTC.

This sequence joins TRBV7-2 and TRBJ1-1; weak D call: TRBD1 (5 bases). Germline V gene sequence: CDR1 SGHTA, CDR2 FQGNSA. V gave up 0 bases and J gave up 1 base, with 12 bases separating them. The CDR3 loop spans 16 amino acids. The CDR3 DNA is TGTGCCAGCAGCTTAGCGCTAATAGGGACGAACACTGAAGCTTTCTTT. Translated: CASSLALIGTNTEAFF.

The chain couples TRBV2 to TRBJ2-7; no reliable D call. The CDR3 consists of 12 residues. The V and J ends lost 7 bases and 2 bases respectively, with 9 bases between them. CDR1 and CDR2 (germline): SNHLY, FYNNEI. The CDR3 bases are TGTGCCAGCAAACAGCCTCCCTACGAGCAGTACTTC. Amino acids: CASKQPPYEQYF.

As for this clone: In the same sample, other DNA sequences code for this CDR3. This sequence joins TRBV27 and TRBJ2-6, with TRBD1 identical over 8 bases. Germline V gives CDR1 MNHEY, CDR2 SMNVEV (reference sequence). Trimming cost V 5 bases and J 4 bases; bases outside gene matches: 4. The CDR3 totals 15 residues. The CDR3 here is CASSARGQGANVLTF. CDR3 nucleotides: TGTGCCAGCAGTGCCAGGGGGCAGGGGGCCAACGTCCTGACTTTC.

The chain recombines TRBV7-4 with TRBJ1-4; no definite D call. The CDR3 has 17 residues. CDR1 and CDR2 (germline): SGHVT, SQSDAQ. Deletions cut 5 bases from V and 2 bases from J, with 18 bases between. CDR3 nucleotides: TGTGCCAGCAGCCACCGGCGTGGAGAGGTGACTAATGAAAAACTGTTTTTT. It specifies CASSHRRGEVTNEKLFF.

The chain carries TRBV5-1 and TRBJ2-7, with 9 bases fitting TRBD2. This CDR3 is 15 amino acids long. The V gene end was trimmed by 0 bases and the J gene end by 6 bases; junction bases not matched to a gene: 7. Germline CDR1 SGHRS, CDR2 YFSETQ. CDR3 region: CASSLVAGEIGEQYF. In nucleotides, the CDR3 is TGCGCCAGCAGCTTGGTAGCGGGAGAAATCGGCGAGCAGTACTTC.

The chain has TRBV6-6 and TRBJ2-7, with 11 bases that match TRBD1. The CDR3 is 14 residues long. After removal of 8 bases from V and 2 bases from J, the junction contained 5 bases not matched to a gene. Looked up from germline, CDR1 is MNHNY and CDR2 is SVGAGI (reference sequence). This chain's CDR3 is CASLRGQGAYEQYF. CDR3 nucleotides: TGTGCCAGCTTGCGGGGACAGGGGGCCTACGAGCAGTACTTC.

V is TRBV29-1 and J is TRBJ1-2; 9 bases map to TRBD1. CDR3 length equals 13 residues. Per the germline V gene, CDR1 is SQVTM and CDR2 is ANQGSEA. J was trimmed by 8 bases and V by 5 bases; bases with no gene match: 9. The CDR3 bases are TGCAGCGTTACAGGGGGCCTAGTGGGAGGCTACACCTTC. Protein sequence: CSVTGGLVGGYTF.

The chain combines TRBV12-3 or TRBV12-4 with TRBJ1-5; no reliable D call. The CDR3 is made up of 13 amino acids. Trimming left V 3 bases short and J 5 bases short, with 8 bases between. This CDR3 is CASSFSGYQPQHF. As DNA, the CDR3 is TGTGCCAGCAGTTTTTCCGGCTATCAGCCCCAGCATTTT.

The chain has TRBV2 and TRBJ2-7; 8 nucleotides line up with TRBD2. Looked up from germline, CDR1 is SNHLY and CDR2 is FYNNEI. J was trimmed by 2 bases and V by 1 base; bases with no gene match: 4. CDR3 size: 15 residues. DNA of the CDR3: TGTGCCAGCAGTGAAGGTAGCGGGGATACCTACGAGCAGTACTTC. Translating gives CASSEGSGDTYEQYF.

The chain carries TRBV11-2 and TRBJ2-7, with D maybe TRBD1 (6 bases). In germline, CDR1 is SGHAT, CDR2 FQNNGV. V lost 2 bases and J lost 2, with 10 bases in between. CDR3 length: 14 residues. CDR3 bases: TGTGCCAGCAGCTTACTTCGGACAGCCTACGAGCAGTACTTC. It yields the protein CASSLLRTAYEQYF.

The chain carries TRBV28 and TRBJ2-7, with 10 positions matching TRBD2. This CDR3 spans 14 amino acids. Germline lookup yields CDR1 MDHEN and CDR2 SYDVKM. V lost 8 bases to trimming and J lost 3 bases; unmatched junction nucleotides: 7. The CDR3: CASGTGTSVYEQYF. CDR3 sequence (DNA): TGTGCCAGCGGAACCGGGACTAGCGTCTACGAGCAGTACTTC.